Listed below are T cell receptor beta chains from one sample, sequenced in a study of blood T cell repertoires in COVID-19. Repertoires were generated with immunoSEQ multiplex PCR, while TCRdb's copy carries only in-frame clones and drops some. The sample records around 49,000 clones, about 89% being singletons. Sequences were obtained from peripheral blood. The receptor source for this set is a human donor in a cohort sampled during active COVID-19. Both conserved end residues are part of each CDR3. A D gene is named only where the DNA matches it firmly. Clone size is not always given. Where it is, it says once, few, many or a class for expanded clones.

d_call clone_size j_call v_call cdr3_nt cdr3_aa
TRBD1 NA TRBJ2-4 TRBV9 TGTGCCAGCAGCCCCTCCCAACAGGGGCTCGGGGACATTCAGTACTTC CASSPSQQGLGDIQYF
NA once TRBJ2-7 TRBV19 TGTGCCAGTAGTGAACAAAGCTCCTACGAGCAGTACTTC CASSEQSSYEQYF
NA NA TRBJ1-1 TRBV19 TGTGCCAGTAACGAGGTAAAGAACACTGAAGCTTTCTTT CASNEVKNTEAFF
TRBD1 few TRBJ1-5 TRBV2 TGTGCCAGCGGACAGGAGGGAGGACAGCCCCAGCATTTT CASGQEGGQPQHF
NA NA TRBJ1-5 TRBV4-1 TGCGCCAGCAGCCAAGTCGAGGGCCGACCCCAGCATTTT CASSQVEGRPQHF
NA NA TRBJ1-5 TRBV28 TGTGCCAACAGAACGGACAGAAATCAGCCCCAGCATTTT CANRTDRNQPQHF
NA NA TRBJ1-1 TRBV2 TGTGCCAGCAGCCTCCGACAAAAAAGCACTGAAGCTTTCTTT CASSLRQKSTEAFF
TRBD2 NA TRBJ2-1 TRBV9 TGTGCCAGCAGCGCTACGCCGGGACTAGCGGGAGGGCCGGAGCAGTTCTTC CASSATPGLAGGPEQFF
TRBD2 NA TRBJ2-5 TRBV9 TGTGCCAGCAGTGAACGGGACTATGATCAAGAGCCCCAGTACTTC CASSERDYDQEPQYF
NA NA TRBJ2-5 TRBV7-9 TGTGCCAGCAGCCAGGAAGAGACCCAGTACTTC CASSQEETQYF
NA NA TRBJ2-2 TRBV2 TGTGCCAGCCGGACAAAGAACACCGGGGAGCTGTTTTTT CASRTKNTGELFF
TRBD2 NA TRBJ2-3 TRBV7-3 TGTGCCAGCAGCGCCAGCGGGGTCAGCACAGATACGCAGTATTTT CASSASGVSTDTQYF
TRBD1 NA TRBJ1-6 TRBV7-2 TGTGCCAGCAGCGTCCGGGACAGGGGGCAGGGGAATTCACCCCTCCACTTT CASSVRDRGQGNSPLHF
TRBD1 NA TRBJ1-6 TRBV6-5 TGTGCCAGCAGTAGACAGGGGGCAGATAATTCACCCCTCCACTTT CASSRQGADNSPLHF
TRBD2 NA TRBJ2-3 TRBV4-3 TGCGCCAGCAGCCAAGGTTGGACTAGCGGGGCCTACACAGATACGCAGTATTTT CASSQGWTSGAYTDTQYF
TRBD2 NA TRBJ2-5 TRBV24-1 TGTGCCACCAGGCCGACTAGCGGAGAAGAGACCCAGTACTTC CATRPTSGEETQYF
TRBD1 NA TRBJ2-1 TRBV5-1 TGCGCCAGCAGTATTCTATCCGGGACAGGGGGCACCATCTCTGGTAATGAGCAGTTCTTC CASSILSGTGGTISGNEQFF
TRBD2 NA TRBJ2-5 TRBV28 TGTGCCAGCAGTTTAGGGTTTGATATAGCGGGGGCTAAGCAAGAGACCCAGTACTTC CASSLGFDIAGAKQETQYF
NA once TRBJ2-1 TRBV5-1 TGCGCCAGCAGCTTGGGCGGGGAAGAGAGCTCCTACAATGAGCAGTTCTTC CASSLGGEESSYNEQFF
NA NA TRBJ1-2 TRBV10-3 TGTGCCGCCGGGGCAGGGGCGAACTATGGCTACACCTTC CAAGAGANYGYTF
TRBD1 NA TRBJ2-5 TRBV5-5 TGTGCCAGCAGCCTACAGGACAGGCCGTCGTACTTC CASSLQDRPSYF
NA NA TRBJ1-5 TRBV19 TGTGCCACGGTGGTAACCCTAGGTCAGCCCCAGCATTTT CATVVTLGQPQHF
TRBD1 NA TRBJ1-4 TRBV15 TGTGCCACCAGCAGCGGCTTCGGGGGTCCAGGGGGCACAGGGGAAAAACTGTTTTTT CATSSGFGGPGGTGEKLFF
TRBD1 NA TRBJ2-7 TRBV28 TGTGCCAGCAGTGGCCCCGGGACAGGGTACTACGAGCAGTACTTC CASSGPGTGYYEQYF
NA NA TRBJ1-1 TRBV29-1 TGCAGCGTAATGCGGGGGCCCGCTTCCTTCTTT CSVMRGPASFF
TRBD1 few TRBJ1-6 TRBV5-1 TGCGCCAGCAGCTTGGGACAGGGGGATAATTCACCCCTCCACTTT CASSLGQGDNSPLHF
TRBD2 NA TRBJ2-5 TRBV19 TGTGCCAGTAACGAGGCTAGCGGGAGTTATCAAGAGACCCAGTACTTC CASNEASGSYQETQYF
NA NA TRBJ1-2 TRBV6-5 TGTGCCAGCAGTTACAACCGACAGATTTCTAACTATGGCTACACCTTC CASSYNRQISNYGYTF
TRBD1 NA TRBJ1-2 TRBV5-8 TGTGCCAGCAGATTGATGGGACAGGGGACTAACTATGGCTACACCTTC CASRLMGQGTNYGYTF
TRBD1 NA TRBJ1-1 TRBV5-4 TGTGCCAGCAGCCCGGGAGGAGCCAGGGGGCGCGATTCCACTGAAGCTTTCTTT CASSPGGARGRDSTEAFF
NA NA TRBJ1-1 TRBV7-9 TGTGCCAGCAGCTTAGAGTTAACAGGGCCGAACACTGAAGCTTTCTTT CASSLELTGPNTEAFF
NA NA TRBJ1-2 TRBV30 TGTGCCCGTCGACAGGACGGCTATGGCTACACCTTC CARRQDGYGYTF
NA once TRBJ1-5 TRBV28 TGTGCCAGCAGAGTACAGGGAGGGGATCAGCCCCAGCATTTT CASRVQGGDQPQHF
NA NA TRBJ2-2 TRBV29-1 TGCAGCGTTGAAGACCAGCGCATTTCAGTCAGCCAAAGCGGGCTGTTTTTT CSVEDQRISVSQSGLFF
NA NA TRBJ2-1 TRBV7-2 TGTGCCAGCAGCTTAGGTCTCAATGAGCAGTTCTTC CASSLGLNEQFF
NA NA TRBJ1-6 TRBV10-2 TGCGCCAGCAGTGCCTACATCGGACAGCCGAATTCACCCCTCCACTTT CASSAYIGQPNSPLHF
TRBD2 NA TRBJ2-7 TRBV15 TGTGCCACCACCCCAGAGGCGGGAGCAGGGTACGAGCAGTACTTC CATTPEAGAGYEQYF
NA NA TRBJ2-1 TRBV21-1 TGTGCCAGCCCAAAGGGGAGGACGGGGAGGGACTACAATGAGCAGTTCTTC CASPKGRTGRDYNEQFF
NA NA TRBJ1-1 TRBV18 TGTGCCAGCTCACCACTTAGGGACACGAACACTGAAGCTTTCTTT CASSPLRDTNTEAFF
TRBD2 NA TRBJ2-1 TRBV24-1 TGTGCCACCAGTGACGGCCAGGGACTAGCCTCTTCCTACAATGAGCAGTTCTTC CATSDGQGLASSYNEQFF
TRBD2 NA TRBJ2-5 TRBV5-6 TGTGCCAGCAGCCTAGGGCTAGCGGGAGGGTTAGGAGAGACCCAGTACTTC CASSLGLAGGLGETQYF
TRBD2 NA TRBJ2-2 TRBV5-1 TGCGCCAGCATGACCGGGACTAGCGGGAGTAGGATGACCGGGGAGCTGTTTTTT CASMTGTSGSRMTGELFF
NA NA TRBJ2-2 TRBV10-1 TGCGCCAGCAGTGATCCGGGGTCCGGGGAGCTGTTTTTT CASSDPGSGELFF
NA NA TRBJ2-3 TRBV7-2 TGTGCCAGCAGCTTAGAGGGGTCGACTAGCACAGATACGCAGTATTTT CASSLEGSTSTDTQYF
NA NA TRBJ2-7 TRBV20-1 TGCAGTGCTAGTGGGTGGGTGATCGGACACACTACTGACGAGCAGTACTTC CSASGWVIGHTTDEQYF
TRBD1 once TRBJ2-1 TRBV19 TGTGCCAGTAGTATAGCGGCCCAGGGGGTAAATGAGCAGTTCTTC CASSIAAQGVNEQFF